This T cell receptor (beta chain) was sequenced in a study of shared clonotypes between healthy human individuals. Libraries were prepared by immunoSEQ multiplex PCR; TCRdb keeps only in-frame clonotypes and omits some of them. The table shows roughly 720,000 clones, with 90% occurring only once. Trimming took off 5 bases at V and 7 bases at J, with 17 bases between the two ends. This CDR3 spans 15 amino acids. Germline CDR1 is SEHNR and CDR2 is FQNEAQ (reference sequence). This rearrangement joins TRBV7-9 to TRBJ1-4, with D perhaps TRBD1 (6 bases). The sequenced material came from memory CD8+ T cells from PBMCs. This sample's subset: CD45RO+ cells pooled with CCR7-negative TemRA cells. The TCR sequence derives from a young man in good health. Some clones in this sample may be carry-over from other donors' samples. This CDR3 reads CASSPHRGAIEKLFF. The CDR3 nucleotides read TGTGCCAGCAGCCCTCACCGGGGGGCAATTGAAAAACTGTTTTTT.